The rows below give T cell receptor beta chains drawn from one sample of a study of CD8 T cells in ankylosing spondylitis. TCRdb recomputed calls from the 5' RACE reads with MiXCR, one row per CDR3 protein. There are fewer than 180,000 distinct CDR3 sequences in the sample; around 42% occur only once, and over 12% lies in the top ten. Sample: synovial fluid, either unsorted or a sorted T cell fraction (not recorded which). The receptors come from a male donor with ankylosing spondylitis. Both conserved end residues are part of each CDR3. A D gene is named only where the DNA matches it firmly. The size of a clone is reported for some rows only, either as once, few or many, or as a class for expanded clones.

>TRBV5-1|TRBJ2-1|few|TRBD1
CASSSPGQGWNEQFF
TGCGCCAGCAGCTCACCGGGACAGGGGTGGAATGAGCAGTTCTTC
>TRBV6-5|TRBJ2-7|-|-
CASSYSGPTYEQYF
TGTGCCAGCAGTTATTCCGGACCTACCTACGAGCAGTACTTC
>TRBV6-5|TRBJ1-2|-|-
CASSYSAPGYNYGYTF
TGTGCCAGCAGTTACTCCGCCCCGGGCTACAACTATGGCTACACCTTC
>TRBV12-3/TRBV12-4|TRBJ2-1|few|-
CASSLEVENEQFF
TGTGCCAGCAGTTTAGAGGTCGAGAATGAGCAGTTCTTC
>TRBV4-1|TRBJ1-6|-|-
CASSQDGYNSPLHF
TGCGCCAGCAGCCAAGACGGATATAATTCACCCCTCCACTTT
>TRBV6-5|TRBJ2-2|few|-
CASSYFFREWGGELFF
TGTGCCAGCAGTTACTTTTTTCGGGAGTGGGGCGGGGAGCTGTTTTTT
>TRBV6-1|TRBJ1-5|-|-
CASSESASNQPQHF
TGTGCCAGCAGTGAGTCTGCTAGCAATCAGCCCCAGCATTTT
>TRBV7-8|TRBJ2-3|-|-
CASLAYSTDTQYF
TGTGCCAGCTTAGCCTATAGCACAGATACGCAGTATTTT
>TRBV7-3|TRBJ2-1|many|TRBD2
CASSSGTSGSQEQFF
TGTGCCAGCAGCTCCGGGACTAGCGGGAGTCAGGAGCAGTTCTTC
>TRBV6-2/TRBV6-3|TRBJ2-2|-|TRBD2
CASRTAGMDTGELFF
TGTGCCAGCAGGACAGCGGGAATGGACACCGGGGAGCTGTTTTTT
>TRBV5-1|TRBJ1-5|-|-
CASSLVPGYNQPQHF
TGCGCCAGCAGCTTGGTCCCGGGGTACAATCAGCCCCAGCATTTT
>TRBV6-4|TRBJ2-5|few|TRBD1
CASSESPGGHQETQYF
TGTGCCAGCAGTGAGAGCCCAGGGGGTCACCAAGAGACCCAGTACTTC
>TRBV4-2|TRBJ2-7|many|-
CASSQAGAYEQYF
TGTGCCAGCAGCCAAGCGGGAGCCTACGAGCAGTACTTC
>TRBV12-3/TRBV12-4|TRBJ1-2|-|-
CASISERSYGYTF
TGTGCCAGCATCTCTGAACGCAGCTATGGCTACACCTTC
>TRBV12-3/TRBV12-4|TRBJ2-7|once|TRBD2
CASSLFPSGTYEQYF
TGTGCCAGCAGTTTATTCCCCAGCGGGACCTACGAGCAGTACTTC
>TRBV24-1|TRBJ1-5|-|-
CATSGDSYQPQHF
TGTGCCACCAGTGGGGACTCCTATCAGCCCCAGCATTTT
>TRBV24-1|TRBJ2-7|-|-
CATSDSNSVNPYEQYF
TGTGCCACCAGTGATTCCAATAGCGTGAACCCCTACGAGCAGTACTTC
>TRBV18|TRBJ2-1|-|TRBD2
CASSPRSGRAMQFF
TGTGCCAGCTCACCACGAAGCGGGAGGGCCATGCAGTTCTTC
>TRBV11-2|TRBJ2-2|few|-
CASSLDIWDTANTGELFF
TGTGCCAGCAGCTTAGATATATGGGACACGGCGAACACCGGGGAGCTGTTTTTT
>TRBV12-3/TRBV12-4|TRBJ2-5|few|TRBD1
CASSPGGQGAQYF
TGTGCCAGCAGCCCCGGTGGCCAGGGGGCCCAGTACTTC
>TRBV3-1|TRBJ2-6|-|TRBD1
CASSQEWGQVFPGANVLTF
TGTGCCAGCAGCCAAGAATGGGGACAGGTGTTCCCTGGGGCCAACGTCCTGACTTTC
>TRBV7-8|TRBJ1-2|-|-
CASSSLGAGYVGYTF
TGTGCCAGCAGCTCCCTCGGGGCAGGATATGTTGGCTACACCTTC
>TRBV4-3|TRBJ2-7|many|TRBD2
CASSQDRSLAGVDEQYF
TGCGCCAGCAGCCAAGATCGGTCCCTAGCGGGAGTGGATGAGCAGTACTTC
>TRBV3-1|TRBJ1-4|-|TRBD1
CASSQGLGQVELFF
TGTGCCAGCAGCCAAGGATTAGGACAGGTGGAACTGTTTTTT
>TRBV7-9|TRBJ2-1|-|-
CASSPTTMGLEGQFF
TGTGCCAGCAGCCCGACTACAATGGGGTTAGAAGGGCAGTTCTTC
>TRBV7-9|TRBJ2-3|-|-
CALEADTQYF
TGTGCCCTAGAGGCAGATACGCAGTATTTT
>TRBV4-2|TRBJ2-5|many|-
CASSQAQGGQETQYF
TGTGCCAGCAGCCAAGCTCAAGGGGGCCAAGAGACCCAGTACTTC
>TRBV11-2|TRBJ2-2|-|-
CASSHIPEVAGANTGELFF
TGTGCCAGCAGCCACATCCCTGAGGTGGCAGGAGCGAACACCGGGGAGCTGTTTTTT
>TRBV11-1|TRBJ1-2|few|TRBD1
CASSLEARQGTLPGYGYTF
TGTGCCAGCAGCTTAGAGGCGAGACAGGGGACACTGCCGGGCTATGGCTACACCTTC
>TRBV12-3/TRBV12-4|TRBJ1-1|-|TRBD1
CASSFPRDSGNTEAFF
TGTGCCAGCAGTTTTCCCCGGGACAGCGGGAACACTGAAGCTTTCTTT
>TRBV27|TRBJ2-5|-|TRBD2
CASSPDQAGLVGETQYF
TGTGCCAGCAGCCCCGATCAAGCGGGACTAGTTGGAGAGACCCAGTACTTC
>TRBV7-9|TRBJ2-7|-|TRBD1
CASSPSGTGRSYEQYF
TGTGCCAGCAGCCCTTCCGGGACAGGGCGCTCCTACGAGCAGTACTTC
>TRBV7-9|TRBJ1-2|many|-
CASSRDYYGYTF
TGTGCCAGCAGTCGGGACTACTATGGCTACACCTTC
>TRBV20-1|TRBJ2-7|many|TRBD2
CSASVLAGAEQYF
TGCAGTGCTAGCGTCCTAGCGGGAGCTGAGCAGTACTTC
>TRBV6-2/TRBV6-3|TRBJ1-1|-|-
CASSYRGGRGTEAFF
TGTGCCAGCAGTTACCGGGGGGGCCGGGGTACTGAAGCTTTCTTT
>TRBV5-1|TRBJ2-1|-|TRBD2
CASSPYSGSSYNEQFF
TGCGCCAGCAGTCCATATAGCGGGAGCTCCTACAATGAGCAGTTCTTC
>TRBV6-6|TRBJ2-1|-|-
CASRKRYNEQFF
TGTGCCAGCAGAAAACGATACAATGAGCAGTTCTTC
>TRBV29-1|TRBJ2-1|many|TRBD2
CSVGPSGASYNEQFF
TGCAGCGTTGGGCCTAGCGGGGCTTCATACAATGAGCAGTTCTTC
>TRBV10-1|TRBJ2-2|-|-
CASYFIGETITGVTGELFF
TGCGCCAGTTACTTCATTGGGGAGACAATCACTGGCGTCACCGGGGAGCTGTTTTTT
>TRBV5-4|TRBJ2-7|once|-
CASSLWSSGSYEQYF
TGTGCCAGCAGCTTGTGGTCGTCCGGCTCCTACGAGCAGTACTTC
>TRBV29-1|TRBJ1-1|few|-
CSAKAGLRDKSEAFF
TGCAGCGCCAAAGCCGGCCTACGGGACAAAAGTGAAGCTTTCTTT
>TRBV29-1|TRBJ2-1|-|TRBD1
CSVRLLWAGGFYNEQFF
TGCAGCGTCCGACTTCTTTGGGCAGGGGGCTTCTACAATGAGCAGTTCTTC
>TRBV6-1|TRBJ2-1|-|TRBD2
CASRTSLAEIYNEQFF
TGTGCCAGCAGGACCTCACTAGCGGAGATCTACAATGAGCAGTTCTTC
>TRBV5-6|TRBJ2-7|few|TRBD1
CASSLGPGQGNEQYF
TGTGCCAGCAGCTTGGGCCCGGGACAGGGAAACGAGCAGTACTTC
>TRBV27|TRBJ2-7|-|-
CASPKSRTRMREQYF
TGTGCCAGCCCTAAGTCCCGGACTCGGATGCGCGAGCAGTACTTC
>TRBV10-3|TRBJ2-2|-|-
CAISRLRGFPGELFF
TGTGCCATCAGTCGGCTGAGAGGGTTTCCCGGGGAGCTGTTTTTT
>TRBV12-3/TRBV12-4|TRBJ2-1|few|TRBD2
CASRWGGLGEQFF
TGTGCCAGCAGGTGGGGGGGTCTTGGTGAGCAGTTCTTC
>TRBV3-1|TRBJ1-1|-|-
CASSHSTAGSEAFF
TGTGCCAGCAGCCACTCGACTGCGGGAAGTGAAGCTTTCTTT
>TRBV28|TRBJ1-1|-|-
CASTLFGRDTEAFF
TGTGCCAGCACCCTTTTCGGCAGGGACACTGAAGCTTTCTTT
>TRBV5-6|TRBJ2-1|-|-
CASSLAQSGVYNEQFF
TGTGCCAGCAGCTTGGCCCAAAGCGGAGTTTACAATGAGCAGTTCTTC
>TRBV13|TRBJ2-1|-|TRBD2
CASSPRLAGSYNEQFF
TGTGCCAGCAGCCCCCGACTAGCGGGTTCCTACAATGAGCAGTTCTTC
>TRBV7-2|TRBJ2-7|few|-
CASSWGTGYEQYF
TGTGCCAGCAGCTGGGGGACTGGGTACGAGCAGTACTTC
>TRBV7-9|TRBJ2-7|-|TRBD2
CASLKTSPTYEQYF
TGTGCCAGCCTGAAGACTAGCCCTACCTACGAGCAGTACTTC
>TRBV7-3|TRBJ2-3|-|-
CASSLTGPGNSTDTQYF
TGTGCCAGCAGCTTAACGGGGCCGGGGAACAGCACAGATACGCAGTATTTT
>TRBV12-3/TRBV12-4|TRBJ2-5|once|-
CASSLARDPRETQYF
TGTGCCAGCAGTTTAGCTAGGGACCCTCGGGAGACCCAGTACTTC
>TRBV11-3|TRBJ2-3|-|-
CASSLSSDTQYF
TGTGCCAGCAGCTTATCCTCGGATACGCAGTATTTT
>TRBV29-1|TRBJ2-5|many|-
CSVDGYGETQYF
TGCAGCGTTGATGGGTACGGAGAGACCCAGTACTTC
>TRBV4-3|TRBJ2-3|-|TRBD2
CASSQVAGETTDTQYF
TGCGCCAGCAGCCAGGTAGCGGGAGAAACGACAGATACGCAGTATTTT
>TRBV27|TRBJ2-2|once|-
CASRKTDTGELFF
TGTGCCAGCAGAAAGACAGACACCGGGGAGCTGTTTTTT
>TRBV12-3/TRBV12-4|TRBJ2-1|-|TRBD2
CASSPLAVYNEQFF
TGTGCCAGCAGTCCCCTAGCGGTCTACAATGAGCAGTTCTTC